This T cell receptor (beta chain) derives from a study of T cell repertoires in cytomegalovirus infection. Study-wide context: Public TCR beta signatures were indicative of both CMV infection and a matching HLA type. Study results and caveats: CMV-specific HLA-C-restricted TCR beta clonotypes dominated the ex vivo response. Summed frequency of shared TCR beta families picked out CMV carriers who also had the relevant HLA.

Only one count was recorded for this clonotype. Its antigen remains unidentified. A junction boundary mismatches the germline segment, possibly from a read error. The CDR3 consists of 13 residues. CDR1 and CDR2 (germline): LNHDA, SQIVND (reference sequence). In TCRdb, the reads were re-called with MiXCR into one record per CDR3 protein. The table records 200,000 to 250,000 distinct CDR3 sequences, around two fifths of them present only once. Sequencing was performed on CD8+ T cells from cultured PBMCs, taken from culture after CMV antigen stimulation. This receptor was taken from a human donor in good health (CMV status not recorded). Some clones in this sample may be carry-over from other donors' samples. The rearrangement joins TRBV19 to TRBJ2-3; 7 bases are a match to TRBD2. The CDR3, as DNA: TGTGCCAGTAGCGAGACTAGCAGAGATACGCAGTATTTT. The encoded protein is CASSETSRDTQYF.